Given below is one T cell receptor (beta chain) in context. Its cognate antigen is unknown. The source of the sample is a study of cytomegalovirus exposure and HLA in healthy donors. PCR used 60 Vbeta primers and 13 Jbeta primers. The repertoire was sequenced with immunoSEQ multiplex PCR; TCRdb's copy has only in-frame clones and lacks some. The data hold 150,000 to 200,000 clones, with 80% observed a single time. Study observations and caveats: The study recorded about 160 TCR beta chains that were cytomegalovirus-associated. CMV antigen specificity of three CMV-associated chains was confirmed in vitro. Sequencing had likely introduced a cluster of highly shared sequence variants as an artifact. According to an earlier analysis, most TCR beta V segments yielded productive rearrangements about 87% or about 30% of the time.

This CDR3 is built from 15 residues. V was cut by 4 bases and J by 4 bases, with 16 bases left in between. Germline loops: CDR1 MDHEN, CDR2 SYDVKM. The sequenced material came from PBMCs. This chain joins TRBV28 and TRBJ1-2; D gene unclear. This TCR was recovered from a woman between 35 and 50 years old in good health and CMV-seronegative. Here the CDR3 reads CASSSPRGLGYGYTF. Written as DNA, the CDR3 is TGTGCCAGCAGTTCCCCCCGCGGGCTGGGCTATGGCTACACCTTC.